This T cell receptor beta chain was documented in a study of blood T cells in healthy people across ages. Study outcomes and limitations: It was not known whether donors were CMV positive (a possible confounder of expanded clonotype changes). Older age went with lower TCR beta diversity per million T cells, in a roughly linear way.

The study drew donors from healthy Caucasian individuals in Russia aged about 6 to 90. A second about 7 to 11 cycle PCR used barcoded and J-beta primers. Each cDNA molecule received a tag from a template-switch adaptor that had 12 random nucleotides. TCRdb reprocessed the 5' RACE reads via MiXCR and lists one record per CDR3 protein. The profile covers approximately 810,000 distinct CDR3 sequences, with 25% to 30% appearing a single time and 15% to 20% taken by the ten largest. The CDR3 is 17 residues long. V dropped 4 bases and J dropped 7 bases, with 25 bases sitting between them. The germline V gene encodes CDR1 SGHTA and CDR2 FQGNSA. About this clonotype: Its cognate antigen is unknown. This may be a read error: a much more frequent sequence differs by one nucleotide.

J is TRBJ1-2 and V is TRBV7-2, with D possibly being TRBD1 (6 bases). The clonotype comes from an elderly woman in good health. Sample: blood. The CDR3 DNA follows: TGTGCCAGCAGCTCACGAGTTTCTATAAGCAGGGGAGCTGGCTACACCTTC. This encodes CASSSRVSISRGAGYTF.